This T cell receptor beta chain was sequenced in a study of cytomegalovirus exposure and HLA in healthy donors (TCRdb year 2017). Notes on the research overall: In an earlier analysis of 550 to 750 of the donors, around 300 Gb of sequence data and about 110 million unique TCR beta sequences from about 190 million T cells were reported. The study used immunosequencing to profile the T cell repertoires of about 670 subjects and linked those repertoires to cytomegalovirus serostatus. HLA typing covered class I and class II loci at four-digit resolution. The number of typed donors differed by locus: about 620-640 for A, B, C, DRB1 and DQB1; approximately 540 for DQA1; around 610 for DPA1; and about 450 for DPB1. In a later genetic analysis, genome-wide SNP genotypes for about 55% of the roughly 700 donors were used, and that subset was treated as a discovery cohort. About five DR-DQ haplotypes were treated as single units for association and clustering because of strong linkage in the cohort. A later analysis re-analyzed previously published TCR beta repertoires from 666 donors and added high-resolution HLA genotyping to study TCR occurrence patterns. The later analysis used no new phenotypic data to find candidate immune exposures, relying instead on TCR beta sequences and their occurrence across donors. Every discovery cohort repertoire had been produced on one sequencing platform. Of the 398 genotyped donors, approximately 80% fell in the genetic ancestry cluster associated with self-reported Caucasian donors. To decide whether each TCR beta V gene segment behaved as functional or pseudogenic, an earlier analysis of fewer than 750 of the donors relied on high-throughput TCR beta sequencing. Donor age, sex, ethnicity and CMV serostatus were compiled alongside the repertoire data. The aim of the study was to test whether cataloging public T cell receptors could identify signatures of past pathogen exposure. Approximately 310 gigabases of sequencing data and approximately 93 million unique TCR sequences were included in an early release covering roughly 700 HLA-typed donors. A separate validation cohort of 100 to 150 different subjects was used in addition to the 666-subject first cohort. Across about 370 genotyped donors of the cohort, an average of roughly 230,000 unique TCR beta nucleotide sequences per donor were sequenced, and around 20% of those sequences were non-productive. To predict cytomegalovirus infection status, the study combined high-throughput TCR immunosequencing, statistical association of individual TCRs with disease status, and machine learning.

Turning to this clone: No antigen is known for it. Base qualities are not provided; no much larger clone lies one nucleotide away.

Receptors were amplified or captured by the immunoSEQ multiplex PCR assay. For the multiplex PCR, a mixture combining 60 forward primers for TCR Vbeta segments and 13 reverse primers for TCR Jbeta segments was used. A multiplex PCR assay on genomic DNA amplified the CDR3 region of rearranged TCR beta genes. Amplified TCR beta libraries were sequenced as 87-base-pair reads on the Illumina HiSeq System. Per the authors' processing: Across the roughly 600 repertoires, a later analysis counted roughly 84 million unique TCR beta chains, around 10 million of which were shared by at least two donors. Raw reads were error-corrected and collapsed into unique sequences by a nearest-neighbor algorithm in which closely related sequences were merged to remove PCR and sequencing errors. Alignment of CDR3 sequences to IMGT reference sequences was used to assign V, D and J gene segments. For a sequence to be retained, a match of at least six nucleotides to both a V gene segment and a J gene segment was required. Rearrangements were classified as productive when the CDR3 lacked stop codons and remained in frame with V and J, and all other rearrangements were classified as non-productive. Following IMGT convention, CDR3 was defined as the stretch from the second conserved V-encoded cysteine to the conserved J-encoded phenylalanine. Sequences without an unambiguous match to a single V gene segment were excluded from the earlier analysis of over 500 of the donors. In an earlier analysis of 587 of the donors, V segments were called functional above 56.7% productive rearrangements and were called segregating when the between-donor standard deviation exceeded 5%. A statistical classification framework was developed to diagnose cytomegalovirus status using the catalog of TCR beta chain sequences. In a later analysis, V and J genes were assigned by comparing TCR nucleotide sequences against IMGT/GENE-DB human TR gene sequences. In a later analysis, CDR3 sequences and most-parsimonious VDJ recombination scenarios were assigned using the TCRdist pipeline. In a later analysis, every TCR beta chain was defined by the combination of its CDR3 amino acid sequence and its V-gene family, and reads without a unique V-gene family were dropped. In a later analysis, 550 to 650 highly shared, low-generation-probability nucleotide sequences were removed to address suspected cross-contamination and a sequencing artifact. For each public chain, a later analysis derived a clonal expansion index from normalized ranks of inferred template counts within each repertoire. In a later analysis, generation probabilities were computed with a VDJ recombination model fitted to out-of-frame rearrangements, and the resulting probabilities were checked against IGoR. A later analysis scored TCR-TCR, TCR-HLA and TCR-CMV co-occurrence with hypergeometric tests, applying a repertoire-size bias correction to TCR pairs. To estimate false discovery rates, a later analysis permuted the HLA or CMV assignments 20 times. In a later analysis, co-occurring TCRs were grouped using DBSCAN, with TCRdist sequence similarity added in when clustering inside HLA-allele-positive subsets. For co-occurrence clustering, repertoires with fewer than 30,000 or more than 120,000 public chains were excluded, along with several repertoires with anomalous nucleotide sharing. Imported from immuneACCESS, the table was reduced by TCRdb to in-frame sequences with V and J called. These copies leave out some clones; in studies compared against another copy, an unresolved V gene accounts for under half, and the cause of the remainder is not known. The V and J calls and clone size were taken over from that table, and D and trimming were inferred from the DNA. In this sample the table shows 130,000 or so clones, approximately 70% of which occur a single time. Roughly 6% of the sample lies in the top ten.

Beyond this particular receptor, the publication reports: An association between a missense DCLRE1C variant and V-gene and J-gene trimming of TCR beta chains was found in a later genetic analysis and replicated in an independent cohort. In a later analysis, the rate of TCR association differed among HLA loci, with DRB1 alleles having the most associated TCRs and HLA-C alleles having the fewest. A later analysis associated approximately 17,000 TCR beta sequences with specific HLA alleles at a false discovery rate of 0.05. The classifier was reported to diagnose cytomegalovirus status with high specificity and sensitivity in both the original and validation cohorts. Most TCR sequences were seen in very few donors, while some public TCRs were found in many individuals. A cluster of highly shared sequence variants was judged likely to represent a technical artifact of the sequencing pipeline. HLA typing was unavailable for some donors at each locus, so association tests used only the typed subset. A later analysis reported that several top co-occurrence clusters appeared linked to parvovirus B19, influenza, CMV and Epstein-Barr virus. Correlated functional status among segregating V segments might reflect linkage disequilibrium, but an unknown experimental factor could not be ruled out. For the cohort, immune exposure information was limited to CMV serostatus. The study gave a list of more than 150 TCR beta chains associated with cytomegalovirus. Assigning TCR associations to individual alleles was difficult when HLA alleles, especially DR and DQ, strongly co-occurred. In a later analysis, most CMV-associated TCR beta chains were found to appear HLA-restricted, with HLA associations seemingly driven largely by CMV exposure. The earlier analysis of about 600 of the donors excluded some 15 rarely observed V segments, including chromosome 9 orphons, because counts were too low. The cohort was sequenced for TCR beta chains only, and without alpha or paired-chain data the features that could be detected were limited. A few of the identified cytomegalovirus-associated TCR beta chains were confirmed in vitro to be specific for cytomegalovirus antigens. A further reported finding was that TCR beta sequences accurately predicted the HLA-A and HLA-B alleles for most subjects in the first cohort. Sequencing depth was assumed to be roughly uniform across donors in the presence/absence analyses, though that assumption may not hold. In a later analysis, HLA-associated TCR beta chains were found to be more clonally expanded and to have lower generation probabilities than equally common non-associated chains. An earlier analysis of approximately 590 of the donors showed that most TCR beta V segments appeared in productive rearrangements either about 87% or about 30% of the time, which broadly matched IMGT annotations. The authors suggested that the approach could potentially be extended to other disease states and immunological phenotypes. In a later genetic analysis, fewer N-insertions in productive TCRs were reported among donors in an Asian-associated ancestry cluster than the roughly 710-donor mean.

The cohort was made up of approximately 700 healthy bone marrow donors. At the time of sampling, all cohort members were nominally healthy, though unrecorded immune exposures were likely present. The donor was CMV seronegative and belonged to the group of 380 or so seronegative cohort members. A peripheral blood sample was collected from each donor, and TCR beta sequencing was performed on peripheral blood mononuclear cells. The Qiagen DNeasy Blood Extraction Kit was used to extract genomic DNA from the blood cell samples. The TCR comes from a woman aged 55-70 years in good health and CMV-seronegative. The sequenced sample consisted of PBMCs.

CDR3 sequence: CAISDSRGRGSGANVLTF. The sequenced DNA: TGTGCCATCAGTGACTCCCGGGGGAGGGGCTCTGGGGCCAACGTCCTGACTTTC. The receptor chain draws on TRBV10-3 and TRBJ2-6; 7 central nucleotides agree with TRBD2. The cysteine opens and the phenylalanine closes a CDR3 of 18 amino acids. The sequence is cut down to CDR3 DNA, 54 bases in frame from base 1. V has 3 bases trimmed and J has 0 bases trimmed; junction bases matching no gene number 8. Sequences ENHRY (CDR1) and SYGVKD (CDR2) are obtained from the germline V gene.